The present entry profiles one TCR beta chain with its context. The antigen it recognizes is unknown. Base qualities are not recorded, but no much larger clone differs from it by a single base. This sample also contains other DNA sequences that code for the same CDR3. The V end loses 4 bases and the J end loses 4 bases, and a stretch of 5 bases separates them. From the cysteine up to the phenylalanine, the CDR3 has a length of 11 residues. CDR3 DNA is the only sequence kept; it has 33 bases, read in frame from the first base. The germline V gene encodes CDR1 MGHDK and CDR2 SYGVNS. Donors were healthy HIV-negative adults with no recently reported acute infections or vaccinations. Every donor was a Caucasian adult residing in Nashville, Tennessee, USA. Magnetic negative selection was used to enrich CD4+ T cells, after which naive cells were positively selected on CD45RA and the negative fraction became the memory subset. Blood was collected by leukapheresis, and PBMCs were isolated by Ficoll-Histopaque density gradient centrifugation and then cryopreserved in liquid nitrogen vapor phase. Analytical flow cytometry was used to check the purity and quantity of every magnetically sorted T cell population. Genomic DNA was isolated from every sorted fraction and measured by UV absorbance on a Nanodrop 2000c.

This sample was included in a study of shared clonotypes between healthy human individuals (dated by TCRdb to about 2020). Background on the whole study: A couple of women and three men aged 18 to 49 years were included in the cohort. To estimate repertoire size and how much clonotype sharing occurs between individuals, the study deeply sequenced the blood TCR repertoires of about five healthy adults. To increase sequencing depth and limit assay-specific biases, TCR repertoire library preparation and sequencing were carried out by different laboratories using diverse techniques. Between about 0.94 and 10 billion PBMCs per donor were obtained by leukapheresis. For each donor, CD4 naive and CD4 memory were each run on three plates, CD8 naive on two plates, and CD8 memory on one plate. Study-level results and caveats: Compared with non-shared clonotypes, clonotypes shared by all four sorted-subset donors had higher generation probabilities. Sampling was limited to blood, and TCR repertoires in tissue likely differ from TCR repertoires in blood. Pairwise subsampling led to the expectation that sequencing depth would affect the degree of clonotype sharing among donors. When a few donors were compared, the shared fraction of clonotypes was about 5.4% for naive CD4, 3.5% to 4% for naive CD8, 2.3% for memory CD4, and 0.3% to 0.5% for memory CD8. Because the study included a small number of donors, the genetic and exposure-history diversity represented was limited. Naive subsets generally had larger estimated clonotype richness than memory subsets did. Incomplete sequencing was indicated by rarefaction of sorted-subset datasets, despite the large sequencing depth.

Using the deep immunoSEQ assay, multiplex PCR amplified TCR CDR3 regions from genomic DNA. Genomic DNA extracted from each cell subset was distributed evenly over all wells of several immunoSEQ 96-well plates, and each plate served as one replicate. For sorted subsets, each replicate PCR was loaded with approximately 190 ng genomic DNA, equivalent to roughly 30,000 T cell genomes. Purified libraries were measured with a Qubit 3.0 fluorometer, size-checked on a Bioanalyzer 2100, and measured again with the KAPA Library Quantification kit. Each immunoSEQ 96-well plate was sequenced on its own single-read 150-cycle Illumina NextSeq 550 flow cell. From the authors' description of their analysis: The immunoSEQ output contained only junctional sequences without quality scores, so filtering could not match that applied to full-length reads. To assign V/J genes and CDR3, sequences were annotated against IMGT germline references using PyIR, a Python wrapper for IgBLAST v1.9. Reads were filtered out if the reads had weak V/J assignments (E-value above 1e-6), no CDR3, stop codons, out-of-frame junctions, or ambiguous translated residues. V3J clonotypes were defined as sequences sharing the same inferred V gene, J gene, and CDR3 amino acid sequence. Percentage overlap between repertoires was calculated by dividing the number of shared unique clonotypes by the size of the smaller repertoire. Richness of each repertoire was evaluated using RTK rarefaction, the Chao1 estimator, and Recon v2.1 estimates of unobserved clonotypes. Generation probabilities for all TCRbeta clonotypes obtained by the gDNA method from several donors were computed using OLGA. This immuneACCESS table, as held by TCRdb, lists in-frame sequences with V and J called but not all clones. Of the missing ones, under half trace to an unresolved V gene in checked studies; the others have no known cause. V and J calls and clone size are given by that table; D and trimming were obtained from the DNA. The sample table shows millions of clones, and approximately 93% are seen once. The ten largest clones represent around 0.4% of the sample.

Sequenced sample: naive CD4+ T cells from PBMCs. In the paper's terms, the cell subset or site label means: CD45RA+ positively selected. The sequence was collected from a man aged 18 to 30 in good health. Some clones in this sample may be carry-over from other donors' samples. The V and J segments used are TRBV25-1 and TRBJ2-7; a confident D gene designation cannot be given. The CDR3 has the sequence CASSGYYEQYF. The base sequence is TGTGCCAGCAGTGGCTATTACGAGCAGTACTTC.